What follows is one T cell receptor beta chain and its context. The target antigen is unknown. V lost 6 bases to trimming and J lost 1 base, with 9 bases between them. The germline V gene encodes CDR1 SQVTM and CDR2 ANQGSEA. This CDR3 is 12 amino acids long. Every isolated RNA sample was fully reverse transcribed, so sequencing captured expressed TCRB transcripts. Sequencing used immunoSEQ multiplex PCR; TCRdb keeps in-frame clones, though not all of them. The repertoire holds 600,000 to 700,000 clones, roughly 12% seen once, with around 0.12% in the top ten. The sample comes from a study of beta chain features in type 1 diabetes. Overall study findings and caveats: Using cDNA template may skew counts toward highly expressing activated cells. TCRB CDR3s were moderately but significantly shorter in Type 1 diabetes patients in all four CD4+ subsets.

The sequencing sample was made of naive CD4+ T cells from blood. The chain carries TRBV29-1 and TRBJ1-2; D gene uncertain. This receptor was taken from a man aged 25-40 years with type 1 diabetes. The CDR3, as DNA: TGCAGCGTACCCGCCGGTAACTATGGCTACACCTTC. It is translated as CSVPAGNYGYTF. Full variable domain (rest looked up from reference TRBV29-1 and TRBJ1-2): SAVISQKPSRDICQRGTSLTIQCQVDSQVTMMFWYRQQPGQSLTLIATANQGSEATYESGFVIDKFPISRPNLTFSTLTVSNMSPEDSSIYLCSVPAGNYGYTFGSGTRLTVV.